One sample yielded the 27 T cell receptor beta chains listed below, sequenced in a study of regulatory T cells in long-lasting Graves disease. Time point here: newly diagnosed GD, antithyroid drugs for less than 3 months. The TCR library was prepared using RNA isolated from PBMCs. HTBI primers from iRepertoire and Arm-PCR of CDR3 regions yielded the TCR beta libraries. Using its own MiXCR run on the multiplex PCR reads, TCRdb lists one record per CDR3 protein. This sample has 380,000 or so distinct CDR3 sequences; 15% to 20% occur once, and the top ten carry 20% to 25%. This sample was also put to use in a study of T cells in Graves' hyperthyroidism and ophthalmopathy.

Sequenced material: peripheral blood mononuclear cells (PBMCs), taken at new diagnosis, from a patient treated with antithyroid drugs. The receptors stem from a woman under 30 with Graves disease.

This clonotype was observed a few times. The DNA of the CDR3 is TGTGCCAGCATGGGGGGATTTCAAGAGACCCAGTACTTC. The encoded protein is CASMGGFQETQYF. The chain has TRBV5-5 and TRBJ2-5; TRBD2 might be the D (6 bases). Trimming removed 6 bases from V and 2 bases from J, with 11 bases in between. In germline, CDR1 is SGHKS, CDR2 YYEKEE (reference sequence). This CDR3 spans 13 amino acids.

This clonotype showed up just a few times. This chain joins TRBV10-3 and TRBJ1-2; 7 bases align to TRBD1. Germline CDR1 reads ENHRY; CDR2 reads SYGVKD. This CDR3 comprises 14 residues. J lost 5 bases, V lost 6 bases, and 9 bases had no gene match. The CDR3: CAISSGGIFYGYTF. The CDR3 DNA is TGTGCCATCAGCTCAGGGGGTATTTTTTATGGCTACACCTTC.

A note on this clonotype: Just one base apart from a much larger clone, this may be a read error. In nucleotides, the CDR3 is TGTGCCAGCAAGGGGGATAGCGATCAGCCCCAGCATTTT. Encoded protein: CASKGDSDQPQHF. This chain links TRBV2 with TRBJ1-5, with a weak D call TRBD1 (6 bases). This CDR3 region has 13 residues. Per the germline V gene, CDR1 is SNHLY and CDR2 is FYNNEI.

This clonotype was seen at least ten times. The rearrangement links TRBV20-1 to TRBJ2-7; D ambiguous. The CDR3 contains 11 residues. V was shortened by 3 bases and J by 6 bases, with 9 bases between the two germline ends. The V gene's germline CDR1 is DFQATT and CDR2 SNEGSKA (reference sequence). Here the CDR3 reads CSASRSPEQYF. Here the CDR3 DNA reads TGCAGTGCTAGTCGGTCTCCCGAGCAGTACTTC.

About this clonotype itself: Since a much larger clone is just one base distant, this may be a read error. This chain joins TRBV6-5 and TRBJ2-7, with D maybe TRBD1 (6 bases). The V end lost 7 bases, the J end lost 2 bases, and 15 bases lay between the germline ends. The CDR3 covers 14 residues. CDR1 and CDR2 (germline): MNHEY, SVGAGI. Here the CDR3 reads CASITVRDTYEQYF. Here the CDR3 DNA reads TGTGCCAGCATTACGGTCAGGGACACCTACGAGCAGTACTTC.

Ten or more counts support this clonotype. The CDR3 DNA follows: TGTGCCAGCAGGACTGAGAACTCCTATAATTCACCCCTCCACTTT. Translated, it gives CASRTENSYNSPLHF. V gene TRBV5-6 combines with J gene TRBJ1-6; D call uncertain. The CDR3 sequence is 15 residues long. Per the germline V gene, CDR1 is SGHDT and CDR2 is YYEEEE. Trimming cost V 5 bases and J 0 bases, with 9 bases left between them.

This clonotype has ten or more counts. The chain carries TRBV12-3 or TRBV12-4 and TRBJ2-7; possible D gene TRBD2, 5 bases. V gave up 0 bases and J gave up 4 bases, with 10 bases separating them. There are 14 residues in the CDR3. The chain's CDR3 is CASSLADWEYEQYF. DNA for the CDR3: TGTGCCAGCAGTTTAGCTGACTGGGAGTACGAGCAGTACTTC.

This clonotype was recorded many times. The J gene is TRBJ2-7, the V gene TRBV28, with D possibly being TRBD1 or TRBD2 (5 bases each). The CDR3 sequence is 16 residues long. Between the trimmed V and J ends, which lost 4 bases and 0 bases, there was a span of 16 bases. The germline V gene encodes CDR1 MDHEN and CDR2 SYDVKM. The DNA of the CDR3 is TGTGCCAGCAGTTCCTCCGGGACGGATCTCTCCTACGAGCAGTACTTC. Translating it yields CASSSSGTDLSYEQYF.

This clonotype was seen only a few times. The chain has TRBV27 and TRBJ1-2; D is possibly TRBD1 (6 bases). CDR3 length: 14 amino acids. V dropped 4 bases and J dropped 6 bases, with 15 bases sitting between them. The germline V gene encodes CDR1 MNHEY and CDR2 SMNVEV (reference sequence). The CDR3 protein is CASSWRGRNDGYTF. Written as DNA, the CDR3 is TGTGCCAGCAGTTGGCGGGGGCGGAACGATGGCTACACCTTC.

This sequence joins TRBV6-1 and TRBJ2-2; 10 bases map to TRBD2. Germline CDR1 reads MNHNS; CDR2 reads SASEGT. V dropped 7 bases and J dropped 7; count of bases not matched to a gene: 6. CDR3 length: 14 residues. In nucleotides, the CDR3 is TGTGCCAGCACCCTAGCGGGAGACCTCGGGGAGCTGTTTTTT. Encoded protein: CASTLAGDLGELFF.

This chain connects TRBV6-2 or TRBV6-3 to TRBJ2-3; D tentatively reads TRBD1 or TRBD2 (6 bases each). The CDR3 sequence is 18 residues long. The germline CDR1 and CDR2 sequences are MNHEY and SVGEGT. Trimming removed 5 bases at V and 1 base at J, with 22 bases between. CDR3 protein: CASSVRGRQDLRTDTQYF. The CDR3 nucleotides read TGTGCCAGCAGTGTTCGGGGGAGACAGGATCTTCGCACAGATACGCAGTATTTT.

In its sample, this clonotype was seen many times. The gene calls are TRBV11-2 and TRBJ1-3; tentative D call: TRBD1 (5 bases). The germline V gene has CDR1 SGHAT and CDR2 FQNNGV. The V gene lost 3 bases and the J gene lost 7 bases, with 10 bases spanning the gap. The CDR3 spans 13 residues. The CDR3 DNA follows: TGTGCCAGCAGCTTCGACAGATGGAACACCATATATTTT. Residues: CASSFDRWNTIYF. The whole variable domain, remainder taken from reference TRBV11-2 and TRBJ1-3, is EAGVAQSPRYKIIEKRQSVAFWCNPISGHATLYWYQQILGQGPKLLIQFQNNGVVDDSQLPKDRFSAERLKGVDSTLKIQPAKLEDSAVYLCASSFDRWNTIYFGEGSWLTVV.

This chain links TRBV4-1 with TRBJ1-5; 9 bases align to TRBD1. Losses at the gene ends were 4 bases for V and 7 bases for J; bases not matched to a gene: 8. The CDR3 extends over 15 amino acids. Germline values: CDR1 MGHRA, CDR2 YSYEKL. The CDR3 DNA follows: TGCGCCAGCAGCCCGGGACAGGGTATGGGCCAGCCCCAGCATTTT. Residues: CASSPGQGMGQPQHF.

As for this clonotype: Just one base apart from a much larger clone, this may be a read error. This chain joins TRBV5-1 and TRBJ2-1; D not certain. Germline loops: CDR1 SGHRS, CDR2 YFSETQ. CDR3 size: 15 residues. This CDR3 is CASSYQETVYNGQFF. The CDR3 bases are TGTGCCAGCAGCTACCAAGAAACTGTCTACAATGGGCAGTTCTTC.

This clonotype was picked up many times. The chain joins TRBV3-1 to TRBJ1-1; D is undetermined. Trimming pared 4 bases from V and 0 bases from J, leaving 9 bases between. The CDR3 length is 14 residues. Germline V gene sequence: CDR1 LGHDT, CDR2 YNNKEL (reference sequence). The CDR3 protein is CASSPRVLNTEAFF. The CDR3 DNA is TGTGCCAGCAGCCCCCGCGTTTTGAACACTGAAGCTTTCTTT.

J is TRBJ1-2 and V is TRBV2, with TRBD1 identical over 8 bases. Trimming removed 6 bases from V and 2 bases from J; junction bases left unmatched: 2. The CDR3 covers 13 residues. CDR1 is SNHLY, CDR2 FYNNEI, per germline. The DNA of the CDR3 is TGTGCCAGCAGGACAGGGGAAAACTATGGCTACACCTTC. Translating it yields CASRTGENYGYTF.

This clonotype was counted ten times or more. CDR3 nucleotides: TGTGCCAGCAGCCCTCCCGGTGAAGCTTTCTTT. Translating gives CASSPPGEAFF. This sequence joins TRBV12-3 or TRBV12-4 and TRBJ1-1; no definite D call. V was pared by 6 bases and J by 7 bases, with 9 bases between. This CDR3 has 11 amino acids.

This clonotype is a singleton in its sample. The rearrangement uses TRBV28 and TRBJ2-3; D might be TRBD2 (5 bases). Trimming shortened V by 3 bases and J by 1 base, and 8 bases separated the two germline ends. The CDR3 has 14 amino acids. Germline lookup yields CDR1 MDHEN and CDR2 SYDVKM. CDR3 in amino acids: CASSFLSGTDTQYF. As DNA, the CDR3 is TGTGCCAGCAGTTTTCTTAGCGGCACAGATACGCAGTATTTT.

In this sample, this clonotype turned up many times. This rearrangement joins TRBV3-1 to TRBJ2-1; D possibly corresponds to TRBD2 (6 bases). The V end lost 4 bases, the J end lost 5 bases, and 24 bases lay between the germline ends. This CDR3 is built from 18 residues. Germline-derived CDR1 and CDR2 are LGHDT and YNNKEL (reference sequence). CDR3 nucleotide sequence: TGTGCCAGCAGCCTCGAACCCAGTAGACTAGTAAGGAACAATGAGCAGTTCTTC. Amino acids: CASSLEPSRLVRNNEQFF.

Many counts were recorded for this clonotype. This chain joins TRBV4-2 and TRBJ1-5, with D hard to call. CDR3 size: 15 residues. Trimming shortened V by 0 bases and J by 3 bases, and 9 bases separated the two germline ends. In germline, CDR1 is LGHNA, CDR2 YNFKEQ. CDR3 in DNA: TGTGCCAGCAGCCAAGATCCTCAAAACAATCAGCCCCAGCATTTT. Amino acid sequence: CASSQDPQNNQPQHF.

This chain uses TRBV6-1 with TRBJ2-4; D possibly corresponds to TRBD1 (6 bases). CDR3 size: 15 residues. CDR1 is MNHNS and CDR2 is SASEGT in the germline V gene. The V and J ends lost 7 bases and 2 bases respectively, with 15 bases between them. CDR3 region: CASTTTGSTKNIQYF. The CDR3 bases are TGTGCCAGCACCACAACAGGGAGTACCAAAAACATTCAGTACTTC.

V and J are TRBV6-4 and TRBJ2-1; a weak D match, TRBD2 (6 bases). Trimming cost V 5 bases and J 9 bases, with 14 bases left between them. There are 13 residues in the CDR3. CDR1 and CDR2 from the germline V gene are MRHNA and SNTAGT. Here the CDR3 DNA reads TGTGCCAGCAGTTCGGGGGAGTTTAGTGAGCAGTTCTTC. This encodes CASSSGEFSEQFF.

In its sample, this clonotype was seen a few times. The V and J genes are TRBV7-3 and TRBJ2-1; D may be TRBD1 or TRBD2 (5 bases each). Trimming removed 5 bases at V and 9 bases at J, with 14 bases between. The CDR3 covers 13 residues. Per the germline V gene, CDR1 is SGHTA and CDR2 is FQGTGA. The CDR3 is CASSPGRESEQFF. The CDR3 nucleotides read TGTGCCAGCAGCCCCGGCAGGGAGAGTGAGCAGTTCTTC.

This clonotype was counted many times. The chain carries TRBV28 and TRBJ2-7; maybe TRBD1 (6 bases). Trimming stripped 8 bases from V and 3 bases from J, with 11 bases between. Germline CDR1 reads MDHEN; CDR2 reads SYDVKM. CDR3 length: 12 amino acids. The DNA of the CDR3 is TGTGCCAGCCGGACAGCTCTCTACGAGCAGTACTTC. Protein: CASRTALYEQYF. Combining the CDR3 with reference TRBV28 and TRBJ2-7 gives the whole variable domain DVKVTQSSRYLVKRTGEKVFLECVQDMDHENMFWYRQDPGLGLRLIYFSYDVKMKEKGDIPEGYSVSREKKERFSLILESASTNQTSMYLCASRTALYEQYFGPGTRLTVT.

With regard to this clonotype: One base away lies a much larger clone, so this may be a sequencing read error. This sequence joins TRBV10-3 and TRBJ2-1, with a weak D call TRBD2 (6 bases). The CDR3 covers 13 residues. CDR1 and CDR2 from the germline V gene are ENHRY and SYGVKD. V shed 9 bases and J shed 8 bases, with 17 bases lying between them. CDR3 sequence reads: CAIEDYQNYEQFF. CDR3 coding DNA: TGTGCCATTGAGGACTACCAGAACTATGAGCAGTTCTTC.

This clonotype was detected ten times or more. This chain links TRBV20-1 with TRBJ1-1; maybe TRBD1 (6 bases). V was trimmed by 2 bases and J by 4 bases, leaving 20 bases between them. Germline V lookup: CDR1 DFQATT, CDR2 SNEGSKA (reference sequence). CDR3 length: 16 residues. The CDR3 spells CSARLRWTERGTEAFF. As DNA, the CDR3 is TGCAGTGCTAGATTGCGGTGGACAGAGAGAGGCACTGAAGCTTTCTTT.

This clonotype was seen at least ten times. The chain joins TRBV28 to TRBJ2-7; a possible D gene is TRBD2 (7 bases). Germline assignment: CDR1 MDHEN and CDR2 SYDVKM. This CDR3 is 17 amino acids long. Trimming pared 0 bases from V and 2 bases from J, leaving 17 bases between. The chain's CDR3 is CASSLWGGAGLPYEQYF. The CDR3 DNA reads as TGTGCCAGCAGTTTATGGGGGGGGGCAGGCCTTCCCTACGAGCAGTACTTC. Together with reference TRBV28 and TRBJ2-7, the CDR3 gives the full variable domain: DVKVTQSSRYLVKRTGEKVFLECVQDMDHENMFWYRQDPGLGLRLIYFSYDVKMKEKGDIPEGYSVSREKKERFSLILESASTNQTSMYLCASSLWGGAGLPYEQYFGPGTRLTVT.